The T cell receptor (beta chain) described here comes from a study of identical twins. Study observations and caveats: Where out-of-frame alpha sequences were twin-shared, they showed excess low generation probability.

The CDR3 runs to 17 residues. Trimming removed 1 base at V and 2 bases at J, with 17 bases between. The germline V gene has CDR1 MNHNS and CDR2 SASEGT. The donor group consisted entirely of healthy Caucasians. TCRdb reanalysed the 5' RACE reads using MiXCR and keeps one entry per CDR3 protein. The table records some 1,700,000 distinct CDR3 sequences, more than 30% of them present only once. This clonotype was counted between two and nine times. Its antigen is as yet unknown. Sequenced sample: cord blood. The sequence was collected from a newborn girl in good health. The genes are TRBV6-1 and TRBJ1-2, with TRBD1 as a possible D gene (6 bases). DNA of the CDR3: TGTGCCAGCAGTGAAGGGGGGCACCTACAGAGCAACTATGGCTACACCTTC. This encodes CASSEGGHLQSNYGYTF.